The clone carrying this T cell receptor (beta chain) has only a few counts. The antigen remains unidentified. Combining a sample-barcoded 5' primer with a J-beta primer mix, a second PCR ran for about 7 to 11 cycles. TCRdb processed the 5' RACE reads anew with MiXCR; each CDR3 protein has one entry. The table has about 1.8 million distinct CDR3 sequences, 49% seen once. They isolated at least 6.5 million PBMCs from each sample. The data belong to a study of blood T cells in healthy people across ages. Study overall: Roughly one uniquely barcoded beta molecule per two T cells was captured.

Findings and caveats of the study: Long-lived and aged donors differed, with more naive CD4+ cells and higher diversity in the long-lived.

Trimming took 6 bases from V and 7 from J, leaving 11 bases between them. The CDR3 has 11 amino acids. Germline values: CDR1 DFQATT, CDR2 SNEGSKA (reference sequence). The V and J genes are TRBV20-1 and TRBJ2-3; unclear D gene. The origin of this receptor is a woman in her thirties or forties in good health. Sequencing used blood. CDR3 residues: CSARPGHTQYF. DNA of the CDR3: TGCAGTGCAAGACCCGGTCATACGCAGTATTTT.